The TCR beta chain under discussion was sequenced for a study of shared clonotypes between healthy human individuals. Whole-study results and caveats: A reduction in generation probabilities was seen for non-shared clonotypes relative to those shared by all four donors. Inspection by rarefaction showed sorted-subset sequencing to be incomplete despite large depth. Represented genetic and exposure-history diversity was restricted by having few donors.

The V end lost 5 bases, the J end lost 1 base, and 10 bases lay between the germline ends. From germline, CDR1 is SGHTA and CDR2 FQGTGA. The CDR3 consists of 14 residues. TCRdb's table, derived via immunoSEQ multiplex PCR, lists solely in-frame clones and lacks some. The sample yields about 2.4 million clones, 80% to 95% seen once. About this clone itself: Its specificity is not known.

The specimen was naive CD4+ T cells from PBMCs. The subset denotes: CD45RA+ positively selected. This sequence was found in a man between 18 and 35 years old in good health. Some clones in this sample may be carry-over from other donors' samples. The rearrangement joins TRBV7-3 to TRBJ2-3; D uncertain. This chain's CDR3 is CASSPRRGTDTQYF. CDR3 bases: TGTGCCAGCAGCCCTAGACGGGGCACAGATACGCAGTATTTT.